The 24 T cell receptor beta chains below come from one sample, sequenced in a study of CD8+CD57+ T cells in acquired aplastic anemia. Genomic DNA templated the TCR beta VDJ and CDR3 profiling. TCRdb re-analysed the reads in MiXCR, keeping a single row per CDR3 protein. This sample has approximately 160,000 distinct CDR3 sequences, with about 48% found just once. Sequenced material: sorted CD4+, CD8+, or CD8+CD57+ T cells (not recorded which) from PBMCs. The receptors shown here come from a human donor in good health.

Concerning this clonotype: Since no conserved phenylalanine or tryptophan closes the CDR3, a read error is the likely cause. The rearrangement joins TRBV9 to TRBJ1-6; 7 positions agree with TRBD1. Germline V gene lookup returns CDR1 SGDLS and CDR2 YYNGEE. The CDR3 totals 17 residues. J gave up 11 bases and V 0 bases, and 14 bases lay outside the gene matches. The CDR3 coding sequence is TGTGCCAGCAGCGTAGACGGAGGAGGCAGGGGGTATCCACCCCTCCACCTT. This sequence encodes CASSVDGGGRGYPPLHL.

CDR3 amino acids: CASSQGHLGNTIYF. The CDR3 DNA follows: TGCGCCAGCAGCCAAGGACATCTAGGAAACACCATATATTTT. The genes are TRBV4-1 and TRBJ1-3; D gene ambiguous. V gave up 1 base and J gave up 4 bases, with 8 bases separating them. Per the germline V gene, CDR1 is MGHRA and CDR2 is YSYEKL. The CDR3 length is 14 residues.

This rearrangement joins TRBV4-2 to TRBJ2-7, with 10 bases identical to TRBD1. The V gene's germline CDR1 is LGHNA and CDR2 YNFKEQ. V shed 0 bases and J 4 bases; nucleotides not matched to a gene: 3. This CDR3 has 15 amino acids. CDR3: CASSQEGQGRYEQYF. CDR3 bases: TGTGCCAGCAGCCAAGAGGGACAGGGGAGGTACGAGCAGTACTTC.

The chain uses TRBV7-9 and TRBJ1-1; D not certain. V was clipped by 10 bases and J by 1 base, with 13 bases between them. CDR1 and CDR2 (germline): SEHNR, FQNEAQ (reference sequence). This CDR3 is built from 13 residues. CDR3 sequence (DNA): TGTGCCATCATACGGCGGAGGAACACTGAAGCTTTCTTT. Its protein is CAIIRRRNTEAFF.

The gene calls are TRBV24-1 and TRBJ1-2; possible D gene TRBD1, 6 bases. The CDR3 runs to 14 residues. V dropped 4 bases and J dropped 6 bases, with 14 bases sitting between them. Germline lookup yields CDR1 KGHDR and CDR2 SFDVKD. The CDR3 is CATSDPFDRHGYTF. The CDR3 DNA sequence: TGTGCCACCAGTGACCCCTTCGACAGGCATGGCTACACCTTC.

The chain recombines TRBV20-1 with TRBJ2-7, with D perhaps matching TRBD1 or TRBD2 (6 bases each). V was cut by 5 bases and J by 7 bases, with 12 bases left in between. Germline loops: CDR1 DFQATT, CDR2 SNEGSKA (reference sequence). This CDR3 region has 11 residues. The CDR3, as DNA: TGCAGTGCTCACACAGGGAGGGAGCAGTACTTC. Its translation: CSAHTGREQYF.

This clonotype occurred many times. V is TRBV20-1 and J is TRBJ1-2, with D possibly being TRBD1 (5 bases). Germline CDR1 DFQATT, CDR2 SNEGSKA (reference sequence). Trimming cost V 1 base and J 2 bases, with 8 bases left between them. The length of the CDR3 is 13 residues. The CDR3 region is CSARGRENYGYTF. The CDR3, as DNA: TGCAGTGCTAGAGGCAGGGAAAACTATGGCTACACCTTC.

Ten or more counts support this clonotype. The V and J genes are TRBV11-2 and TRBJ2-1; weak D call: TRBD2 (6 bases). CDR1 SGHAT and CDR2 FQNNGV come from the germline V gene. Trimming took off 5 bases at V and 15 bases at J, with 23 bases between the two ends. The CDR3 has 14 residues. CDR3 residues: CASSAQMTSINPFF. The CDR3 DNA reads TGTGCCAGCAGCGCCCAAATGACTAGTATCAATCCGTTCTTC.

This clonotype was recorded many times. This chain connects TRBV7-3 to TRBJ1-2, with D maybe TRBD1 (6 bases). There are 12 residues in the CDR3. From germline, CDR1 is SGHTA and CDR2 FQGTGA. Trimming removed 5 bases at V and 7 bases at J, with 11 bases between. The DNA of the CDR3 is TGTGCCAGCAGCGCAGGGGAGGCTGGCTACACCTTC. The encoded protein is CASSAGEAGYTF.

Turning to this clonotype: One base away lies a much larger clone, so this may be a sequencing read error. This rearrangement joins TRBV7-9 to TRBJ2-7; D unresolved. Germline CDR1 and CDR2: SEHNR and FQNEAQ (reference sequence). The CDR3 consists of 14 residues. CDR3 coding DNA: TGTGCCAGCGGCTTAGAGGCGAGCTCCTACGAGCAGTACTTC. Its protein is CASGLEASSYEQYF. Full variable domain (rest looked up from reference TRBV7-9 and TRBJ2-7): DTGVSQNPRHKITKRGQNVTFRCDPISEHNRLYWYRQTLGQGPEFLTYFQNEAQLEKSRLLSDRFSAERPKGSFSTLEIQRTEQGDSAMYLCASGLEASSYEQYFGPGTRLTVT.

This clonotype was recorded at least ten times. V and J are TRBV5-6 and TRBJ2-2, with unresolved D. The CDR3 extends over 12 amino acids. Trimming removed 0 bases at V and 6 bases at J, with 3 bases between. Germline V gene data show CDR1 as SGHDT and CDR2 as YYEEEE. CDR3 protein: CASSLASGELFF. DNA for the CDR3: TGTGCCAGCAGCTTGGCCTCCGGGGAGCTGTTTTTT.

This clonotype was counted many times. The V gene is TRBV5-1, the J gene TRBJ2-1; 10 nucleotides match TRBD1. This CDR3 spans 15 amino acids. With V trimmed by 2 bases and J by 5 bases, 4 bases remained unmatched. The germline V gene encodes CDR1 SGHRS and CDR2 YFSETQ. The CDR3 DNA sequence: TGCGCCAGCAGCTTCGGGACAGGGGTGAACAATGAGCAGTTCTTC. It yields the protein CASSFGTGVNNEQFF.

This clonotype appeared a single time. Relative to the germline gene, one junction end is altered; a read error may explain this. As DNA, the CDR3 is TGTGCCATCAGTGAGTCTCCCACAGGACGGGGTTTC. Its translation is CAISESPTGRGF. This chain connects TRBV10-3 to TRBJ1-2, with D maybe TRBD1 (5 bases). The germline CDR1 and CDR2 sequences are ENHRY and SYGVKD. The length of the CDR3 is 12 residues.

V and J are TRBV5-6 and TRBJ1-6; D might be TRBD1 (6 bases). V was trimmed by 1 base and J by 7 bases, leaving 12 bases between them. The CDR3 covers 15 residues. In germline, CDR1 is SGHDT, CDR2 YYEEEE. CDR3 in DNA: TGTGCCAGCAGCTTGTGGACAGCCCCCAATTCACCCCTCCACTTT. Translating gives CASSLWTAPNSPLHF.

The table lists this clonotype with a few counts. This chain joins TRBV19 and TRBJ2-3; D is perhaps TRBD2 (5 bases). CDR1 and CDR2 from the germline V gene are LNHDA and SQIVND (reference sequence). The CDR3 extends over 13 amino acids. The ends were cut back, 3 bases at V and 3 bases at J, with 7 bases in the middle. The CDR3 sequence: CASSIRGTDTQYF. CDR3 in DNA: TGTGCCAGTAGTATCCGGGGTACAGATACGCAGTATTTT. Combining the CDR3 with reference TRBV19 and TRBJ2-3 gives the whole variable domain DGGITQSPKYLFRKEGQNVTLSCEQNLNHDAMYWYRQDPGQGLRLIYYSQIVNDFQKGDIAEGYSVSREKKESFPLTVTSAQKNPTAFYLCASSIRGTDTQYFGPGTRLTVL.

Worth noting for this clonotype: A much larger clonotype is one base distant, so this may be a read error. The genes are TRBV7-9 and TRBJ2-2; no definite D call. Trimming took 1 base from V and 4 from J, leaving 7 bases between them. CDR3 length equals 14 residues. From germline, CDR1 is SEHNR and CDR2 FQNEAQ (reference sequence). CDR3 in DNA: TGTGCCAGCAGCTTAGAAACGAGCACCGGGGAGCTGTTTTTT. Encoded protein: CASSLETSTGELFF. Combining the CDR3 with reference TRBV7-9 and TRBJ2-2 gives the whole variable domain DTGVSQNPRHKITKRGQNVTFRCDPISEHNRLYWYRQTLGQGPEFLTYFQNEAQLEKSRLLSDRFSAERPKGSFSTLEIQRTEQGDSAMYLCASSLETSTGELFFGEGSRLTVL.

This rearrangement joins TRBV24-1 to TRBJ2-3; the D is unclear. Germline CDR1 KGHDR, CDR2 SFDVKD. The CDR3 spans 17 residues. V was trimmed by 1 base and J by 0 bases, leaving 13 bases between them. CDR3 sequence reads: CATSDFGTDTSTDTQYF. CDR3 bases: TGTGCCACCAGTGATTTTGGCACAGACACTAGCACAGATACGCAGTATTTT.

This chain uses TRBV3-1 with TRBJ2-1; 8 nucleotides match TRBD2. V trimming: 1 base; J trimming: 4 bases; junction bases outside the gene matches: 6. Germline V gives CDR1 LGHDT, CDR2 YNNKEL (reference sequence). The CDR3 length is 16 residues. CDR3 coding DNA: TGTGCCAGCAGCCAAGGGCTAGCGGGCCAATACAATGAGCAGTTCTTC. Its protein is CASSQGLAGQYNEQFF.

The J gene is TRBJ1-6, the V gene TRBV20-1, with TRBD1 identical over 7 bases. V was pared by 3 bases and J by 8 bases, with 7 bases of the junction left unmatched. The CDR3 spans 14 residues. Germline V gives CDR1 DFQATT, CDR2 SNEGSKA (reference sequence). CDR3 loop: CSARDRIRYSPLHF. The CDR3 region has the DNA TGCAGTGCTAGGGACAGGATTCGTTATTCACCCCTCCACTTT.

This clonotype was seen at least ten times. This chain uses TRBV9 with TRBJ2-2; 7 bases match TRBD1. The trim removed 4 bases at V and 0 bases at J, leaving 6 bases unmatched. The CDR3 runs 16 residues. CDR1 and CDR2 from the germline V gene are SGDLS and YYNGEE. The CDR3 DNA reads as TGTGCCAGCAGCAAAGCAGGGGGTGCGAACACCGGGGAGCTGTTTTTT. Translating gives CASSKAGGANTGELFF.

V gene TRBV9 combines with J gene TRBJ1-1, with a tentative D call TRBD1 (5 bases). This CDR3 has 14 residues. Trimming shortened V by 0 bases and J by 3 bases, and 9 bases separated the two germline ends. Germline V gene sequence: CDR1 SGDLS, CDR2 YYNGEE. DNA for the CDR3: TGTGCCAGCAGCGTAGTCGCAGGGCACACTGAAGCTTTCTTT. Amino acids: CASSVVAGHTEAFF.

This clonotype was counted a single time. The V and J genes are TRBV10-2 and TRBJ1-5; D is undetermined. The V end lost 2 bases, the J end lost 1 base, and 6 bases lay between the germline ends. Germline lookup yields CDR1 WSHSY and CDR2 SAAADI. CDR3 size: 14 residues. CDR3: CASSETSSNQPQHF. The CDR3 DNA reads TGCGCCAGCAGTGAGACAAGCAGCAATCAGCCCCAGCATTTT.

This clonotype was recorded at least ten times. The chain couples TRBV19 to TRBJ1-5; D is perhaps TRBD1 (6 bases). There are 16 residues in the CDR3. V dropped 5 bases and J dropped 0 bases, with 14 bases sitting between them. Looked up from germline, CDR1 is LNHDA and CDR2 is SQIVND (reference sequence). Written as DNA, the CDR3 is TGTGCCAGTAGTTTTGGACAGCCTTATAGCAATCAGCCCCAGCATTTT. Translation gives CASSFGQPYSNQPQHF.

As to this clonotype: This may come from a read error, since a much larger clone is one base off. The chain uses TRBV7-9 and TRBJ1-5, with D uncertain. V dropped 1 base and J dropped 5 bases, with 12 bases sitting between them. Germline CDR1 is SEHNR and CDR2 is FQNEAQ (reference sequence). There are 15 residues in the CDR3. DNA for the CDR3: TGTGCCAGCAGCTTAGGGCCCTCAGAGGATCAGCCCCAGCATTTT. As protein: CASSLGPSEDQPQHF. Complete variable domain (other parts from reference TRBV7-9 and TRBJ1-5): DTGVSQNPRHKITKRGQNVTFRCDPISEHNRLYWYRQTLGQGPEFLTYFQNEAQLEKSRLLSDRFSAERPKGSFSTLEIQRTEQGDSAMYLCASSLGPSEDQPQHFGDGTRLSIL.